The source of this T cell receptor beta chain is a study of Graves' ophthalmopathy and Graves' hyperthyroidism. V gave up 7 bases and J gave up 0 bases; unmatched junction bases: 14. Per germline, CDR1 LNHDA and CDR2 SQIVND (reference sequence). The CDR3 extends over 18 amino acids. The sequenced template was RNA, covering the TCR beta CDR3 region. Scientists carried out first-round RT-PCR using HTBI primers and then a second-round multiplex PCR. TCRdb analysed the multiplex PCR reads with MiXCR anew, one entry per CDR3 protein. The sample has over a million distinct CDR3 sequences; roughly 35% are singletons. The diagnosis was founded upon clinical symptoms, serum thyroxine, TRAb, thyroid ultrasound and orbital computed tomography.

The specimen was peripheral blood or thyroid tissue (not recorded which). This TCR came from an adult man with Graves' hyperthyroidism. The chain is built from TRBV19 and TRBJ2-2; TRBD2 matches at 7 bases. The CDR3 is CASTSRSGGETNTGELFF. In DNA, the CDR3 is TGTGCCAGTACCTCCCGATCGGGGGGAGAGACGAACACCGGGGAGCTGTTTTTT.